This T cell receptor beta chain is drawn from a study of T cell responses to AZD1222 COVID-19 vaccine. Findings and caveats of the study: In the spike-specific TCR repertoire, nearly half reportedly target unmutated variant regions. Spike-specific TCR breadth and depth both grew after two AZD1222 doses. Scientists sampled the repertoires only once the peak T cell response had passed.

Only in-frame clones appear in the TCRdb table, and some are missing; sequencing was by immunoSEQ multiplex PCR. The table includes 99,000 or so clones, about 89% detected once. With V trimmed by 6 bases and J by 3 bases, 8 bases remained unmatched. CDR1 MDHEN and CDR2 SYDVKM come from the germline V gene. The CDR3 is 14 amino acids. With regard to this clone: The antigen is not known.

The sequenced sample was peripheral blood, obtained 28 days after the second dose of the MenACWY control vaccine. The chain is built from TRBV28 and TRBJ2-7; TRBD1 aligns across 7 bases. This sequence was found in an adult who received the MenACWY meningococcal vaccine as a control. The CDR3 DNA sequence: TGTGCCAGCAGCGTTACGGGACAGAACTACGAGCAGTACTTC. Encoded protein: CASSVTGQNYEQYF.